The 17 T cell receptor beta chains below come from one sample, sequenced in a study of cytomegalovirus exposure and HLA in healthy donors. This PCR relied on a set of 60 Vbeta primers and 13 Jbeta primers. Profiling relied on immunoSEQ multiplex PCR, and the TCRdb table lists in-frame clones only, not all of them. The sample holds 150,000 or so clones, roughly 79% seen once. Sequencing input: PBMCs. These receptors were taken from a woman between 40 and 50 years old in good health and CMV-seropositive.

The rearrangement uses TRBV7-2 and TRBJ1-3, with 9 positions matching TRBD1. Germline V lookup: CDR1 SGHTA, CDR2 FQGNSA. V trimming: 9 bases; J trimming: 0 bases; junction bases outside the gene matches: 15. CDR3 length equals 18 residues. DNA of the CDR3: TGTGCCAGTTCAGTCCATCTCACAGGGGGCGGCTCTGGAAACACCATATATTTT. This translates into CASSVHLTGGGSGNTIYF.

V usage is TRBV10-2 and J usage is TRBJ2-7, with 7 bases matching TRBD1. Trimming took 2 bases from V and 5 from J; bases not matched to a gene: 0. CDR1 WSHSY and CDR2 SAAADI come from the germline V gene. The CDR3 has 12 amino acids. The CDR3 nucleotides read TGCGCCAGCAGTGAGGACAGGGACGAGCAGTACTTC. Encoded protein: CASSEDRDEQYF.

The chain uses TRBV6-1 and TRBJ1-4; the D gene is possibly TRBD1 (5 bases). Germline CDR1 reads MNHNS; CDR2 reads SASEGT. The CDR3 has 16 amino acids. The V gene lost 2 bases and the J gene lost 0 bases, with 10 bases spanning the gap. Here the CDR3 DNA reads TGTGCCAGCAGTGAAAGTAAGACAGCAACTAATGAAAAACTGTTTTTT. Its protein product is CASSESKTATNEKLFF.

This chain joins TRBV6-1 and TRBJ2-5; TRBD2 matches 7 bases. J gave up 1 base and V 10 bases, and 9 bases lay outside the gene matches. CDR1 and CDR2 (germline): MNHNS, SASEGT. The CDR3 spans 14 residues. The CDR3 loop reads CAIRVAGVQETQYF. The CDR3 DNA sequence: TGTGCCATTCGTGTGGCGGGGGTCCAAGAGACCCAGTACTTC.

The chain combines TRBV21-1 with TRBJ2-5; the table's D call TRBD1 went unverified against the DNA. The assigned J gene may be wrong: the sequence end matches TRBJ2-7 better. TRBV21-1 is given as a pseudogene. The CDR3 spans 17 residues. The CDR3 here is CASSAYRGPNLPYEQYF. The CDR3 DNA reads as TGTGCCAGCAGCGCGTACAGGGGCCCTAACCTTCCCTACGAGCAGTACTTC.

The rearrangement links TRBV13 to TRBJ1-2, with no clear D. The CDR3 covers 14 residues. Germline loops: CDR1 PRHDT, CDR2 FYEKMQ (reference sequence). With 2 bases removed from V and 3 bases from J, the gap between germline ends came to 10 bases. CDR3 coding DNA: TGTGCCAGCAGCTTATTGGAGAGGGACTATGGCTACACCTTC. Protein: CASSLLERDYGYTF.

V and J are TRBV7-2 and TRBJ2-1; TRBD2 aligns across 11 bases. This CDR3 comprises 15 residues. After removal of 3 bases from V and 8 bases from J, the junction contained 6 bases not matched to a gene. CDR1 is SGHTA, CDR2 FQGNSA, per germline. As DNA, the CDR3 is TGTGCCAGCAGCTTTAGCGGGGGGGCCTATCATGAGCAGTTCTTC. Amino acid sequence: CASSFSGGAYHEQFF.

The V call is TRBV2, the J call TRBJ1-6; tentatively, D is TRBD1 (5 bases). Between the trimmed V and J ends, which lost 5 bases and 7 bases, there was a span of 18 bases. The CDR3 extends over 16 amino acids. Per the germline V gene, CDR1 is SNHLY and CDR2 is FYNNEI. The DNA for the CDR3 is TGTGCCAGCAGTCAAGAAGGGGCCAGGACGAATTCACCCCTCCACTTT. It is translated as CASSQEGARTNSPLHF.

The V gene is TRBV4-1, the J gene TRBJ2-1, with D perhaps matching TRBD1 (6 bases). The CDR3 runs 17 residues. V shed 1 base and J shed 0 bases, with 13 bases lying between them. The germline V gene encodes CDR1 MGHRA and CDR2 YSYEKL. The CDR3 DNA reads TGCGCCAGCAGCCAAGTTGGAGACAGGATCTCCTACAATGAGCAGTTCTTC. Amino acid sequence: CASSQVGDRISYNEQFF.

J is TRBJ2-3 and V is TRBV5-4; D is possibly TRBD1 (5 bases). Between the trimmed V and J ends, which lost 0 bases and 2 bases, there was a span of 7 bases. In germline, CDR1 is SGHNT, CDR2 YYREEE (reference sequence). This CDR3 has 14 residues. The chain's CDR3 is CASSLGQHTDTQYF. The CDR3 region has the DNA TGTGCCAGCAGCTTGGGACAGCACACAGATACGCAGTATTTT. Supplemented by reference TRBV5-4 and TRBJ2-3, the full variable domain reads ETGVTQSPTHLIKTRGQQVTLRCSSQSGHNTVSWYQQALGQGPQFIFQYYREEENGRGNFPPRFSGLQFPNYSSELNVNALELDDSALYLCASSLGQHTDTQYFGPGTRLTVL.

The CDR3 coding sequence is TGTGCCAGCAGCTTAGCGCAGTCTAGCGGGGGGAAAGAGACCCAGTACTTC. Amino acid sequence: CASSLAQSSGGKETQYF. The chain has TRBV7-9 and TRBJ2-5; TRBD2 matches 11 bases. Germline assignment: CDR1 SEHNR and CDR2 FQNEAQ (reference sequence). This CDR3 has 17 residues. V lost 0 bases and J lost 3; bases outside the gene matches: 6.

This chain joins TRBV6-1 and TRBJ1-2, with TRBD1 matching over 8 bases. After removal of 1 base from V and 4 bases from J, the junction contained 2 bases not matched to a gene. This CDR3 contains 14 residues. Germline CDR1 and CDR2: MNHNS and SASEGT. The CDR3 DNA sequence: TGTGCCAGCAGTGAAGGGACAGGGAGCTATGGCTACACCTTC. As protein: CASSEGTGSYGYTF.

V usage is TRBV5-4 and J usage is TRBJ2-1; 7 bases map to TRBD1. The CDR3 covers 14 residues. V was pared by 0 bases and J by 8 bases, with 5 bases of the junction left unmatched. Germline CDR1 and CDR2: SGHNT and YYREEE (reference sequence). Here the CDR3 reads CASSLGQGIYEQFF. The CDR3, as DNA: TGTGCCAGCAGCTTGGGACAGGGAATATATGAGCAGTTCTTC.

V is TRBV27 and J is TRBJ1-2; 10 positions match TRBD1. CDR1 is MNHEY and CDR2 is SMNVEV in the germline V gene (reference sequence). V gave up 5 bases and J gave up 8 bases; unmatched junction bases: 14. The CDR3 is 16 residues long. CDR3 protein: CASSRLPGQGLDGYTF. The CDR3 DNA is TGTGCCAGCAGTCGACTGCCGGGACAGGGGCTCGACGGCTACACCTTC.

With respect to this clone: Additional DNA sequences in this sample encode the identical CDR3. V and J are TRBV5-1 and TRBJ2-3; D possibly corresponds to TRBD2 (6 bases). Germline V gene data show CDR1 as SGHRS and CDR2 as YFSETQ. The CDR3 is made up of 15 amino acids. Trimming shortened V by 0 bases and J by 0 bases, and 8 bases separated the two germline ends. CDR3 DNA sequence: TGCGCCAGCAGCTTGGCCGGGGGTAGCACAGATACGCAGTATTTT. Amino acids: CASSLAGGSTDTQYF. Looking up the rest from reference TRBV5-1 and TRBJ2-3 gives the full variable domain: KAGVTQTPRYLIKTRGQQVTLSCSPISGHRSVSWYQQTPGQGLQFLFEYFSETQRNKGNFPGRFSGRQFSNSRSEMNVSTLELGDSALYLCASSLAGGSTDTQYFGPGTRLTVL.

This sequence joins TRBV4-1 and TRBJ1-2; D might be TRBD1 (6 bases). V shed 0 bases and J shed 4 bases, with 9 bases lying between them. The germline CDR1 and CDR2 sequences are MGHRA and YSYEKL. The CDR3 covers 14 residues. CDR3: CASSQERTAYGYTF. The CDR3 nucleotides read TGCGCCAGCAGCCAAGAAAGGACAGCCTATGGCTACACCTTC.

This clone appeared a single time. The chain has TRBV6-5 and TRBJ2-3; maybe TRBD2 (7 bases). The CDR3 extends over 15 amino acids. Trimming removed 8 bases from V and 5 bases from J, with 20 bases in between. In germline, CDR1 is MNHEY, CDR2 SVGAGI. The CDR3 DNA reads as TGTGCCAGCCGAGGGGGGGGAGGGGTCGGAGATACGCAGTATTTT. Translation gives CASRGGGGVGDTQYF.